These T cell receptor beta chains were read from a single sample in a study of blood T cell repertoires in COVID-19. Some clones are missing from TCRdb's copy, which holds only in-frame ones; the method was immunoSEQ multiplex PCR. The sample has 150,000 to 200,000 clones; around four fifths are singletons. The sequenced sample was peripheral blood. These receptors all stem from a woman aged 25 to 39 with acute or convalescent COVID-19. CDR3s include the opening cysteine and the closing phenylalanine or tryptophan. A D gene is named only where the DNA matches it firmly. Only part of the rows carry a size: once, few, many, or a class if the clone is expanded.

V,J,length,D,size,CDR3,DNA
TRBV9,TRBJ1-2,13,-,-,CASSTGRGDGYTF,TGTGCCAGCTCAACCGGGAGGGGGGATGGCTACACCTTC
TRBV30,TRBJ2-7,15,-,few,CAWSVPDGGDYEQYF,TGTGCCTGGAGTGTACCGGATGGCGGGGACTACGAGCAGTACTTC
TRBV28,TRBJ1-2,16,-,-,CASSLPIETGNLGYTF,TGTGCCAGCAGCTTGCCCATCGAAACAGGGAACCTCGGCTACACCTTC
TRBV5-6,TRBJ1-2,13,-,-,CASSFGANYGYTF,TGTGCCAGCAGCTTCGGGGCTAACTATGGCTACACCTTC
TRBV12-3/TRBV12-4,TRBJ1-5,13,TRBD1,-,CASSPDRGRIQHF,TGTGCCAGCAGTCCCGACAGGGGAAGGATCCAGCATTTT
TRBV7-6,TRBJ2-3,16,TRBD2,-,CASSAFSGRASDTQYF,TGTGCCAGCAGCGCATTTAGCGGGAGGGCCTCAGATACGCAGTATTTT
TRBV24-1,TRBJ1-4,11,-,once,CAVGVNEKLFF,TGCGCCGTTGGAGTTAATGAAAAACTGTTTTTT
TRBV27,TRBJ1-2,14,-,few,CASSLSGSSYGYTF,TGTGCCAGCAGTTTATCCGGGAGTAGCTATGGCTACACCTTC
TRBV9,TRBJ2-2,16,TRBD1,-,CASSTTSQGAKGELFF,TGTGCCAGCAGCACGACATCACAGGGGGCGAAAGGGGAGCTGTTTTTT
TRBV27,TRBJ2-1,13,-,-,CASSLLSGVEQFF,TGTGCCAGCAGTTTATTATCAGGGGTTGAGCAGTTCTTC
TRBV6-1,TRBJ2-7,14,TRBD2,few,CASSEWLAGNEQYF,TGTGCCAGCAGTGAATGGCTAGCGGGAAACGAGCAGTACTTC
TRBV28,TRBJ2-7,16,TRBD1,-,CASSRIRGTGYYEQYF,TGTGCCAGCAGTAGAATTCGCGGGACAGGGTACTACGAGCAGTACTTC
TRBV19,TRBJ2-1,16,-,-,CASSIDQAGPWNEQFF,TGTGCCAGTAGTATAGATCAGGCGGGGCCGTGGAATGAGCAGTTCTTC
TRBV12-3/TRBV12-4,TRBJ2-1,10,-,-,CASSNNEQFF,TGTGCCAGCAGCAACAATGAGCAGTTCTTC
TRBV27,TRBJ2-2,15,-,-,CASSSPRVNTGELFF,TGTGCCAGCAGTTCCCCCAGGGTGAACACCGGGGAGCTGTTTTTT
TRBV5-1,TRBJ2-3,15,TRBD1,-,CASSRDSTGTDTQYF,TGCGCCAGCAGCCGGGACAGTACAGGTACAGATACGCAGTATTTT
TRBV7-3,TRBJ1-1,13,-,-,CASSPGGSTEAFF,TGTGCCAGCAGCCCGGGGGGGAGCACTGAAGCTTTCTTT
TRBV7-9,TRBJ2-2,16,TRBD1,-,CASSSLTGAWTGELFF,TGTGCCAGCAGCTCCCTGACAGGGGCCTGGACCGGGGAGCTGTTTTTT
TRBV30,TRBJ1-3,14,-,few,CAWSVRGFGNTIYF,TGTGCCTGGAGTGTAAGAGGGTTTGGAAACACCATATATTTT
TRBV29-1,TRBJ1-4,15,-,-,CSVVVGVPTNEKLFF,TGCAGCGTTGTCGTAGGGGTCCCAACTAATGAAAAACTGTTTTTT
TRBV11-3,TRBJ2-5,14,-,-,CASSLGRGVETQYF,TGTGCCAGCAGCTTAGGGCGGGGAGTGGAGACCCAGTACTTC
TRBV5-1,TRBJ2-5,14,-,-,CASRPGTSQETQYF,TGCGCCAGCAGGCCCGGGACATCGCAAGAGACCCAGTACTTC
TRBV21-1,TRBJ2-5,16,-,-,CASSKSGTGVGETQYF,TGTGCCAGCAGCAAAAGCGGCACAGGGGTTGGGGAGACCCAGTACTTC
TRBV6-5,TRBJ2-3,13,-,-,CASTPRGTDTQYF,TGTGCCAGCACCCCGCGGGGCACAGATACGCAGTATTTT
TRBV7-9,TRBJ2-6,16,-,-,CASSLINSGGANVLTF,TGTGCCAGCAGCTTGATAAACTCAGGTGGGGCCAACGTCCTGACTTTC
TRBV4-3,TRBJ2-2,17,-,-,CASSQVRLASYTGELFF,TGCGCCAGCAGCCAAGTTCGGCTAGCGTCCTACACCGGGGAGCTGTTTTTT
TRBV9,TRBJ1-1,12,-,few,CASSVGGTEAFF,TGTGCCAGCAGCGTAGGTGGCACCGAAGCTTTCTTT
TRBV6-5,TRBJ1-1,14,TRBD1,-,CASSPGTGMAEAFF,TGTGCCAGCAGTCCCGGGACAGGGATGGCTGAAGCTTTCTTT
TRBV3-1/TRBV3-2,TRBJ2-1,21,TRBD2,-,CASSQDREAGPGFSSYNEQFF,TGTGCCAGCAGCCAAGATCGGGAAGCGGGACCGGGGTTCAGCTCCTACAATGAGCAGTTCTTC
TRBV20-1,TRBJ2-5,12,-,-,CSASRLVETQYF,TGCAGTGCTAGTAGGCTAGTGGAGACCCAGTACTTC
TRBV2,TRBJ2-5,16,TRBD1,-,CASRGQGGALLLGQYF,TGTGCCAGCAGGGGACAGGGGGGGGCTCTTCTGCTGGGCCAGTACTTC
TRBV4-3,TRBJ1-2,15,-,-,CASSRDLISNYGYTF,TGCGCCAGCAGCCGAGACCTTATTTCTAACTATGGCTACACCTTC
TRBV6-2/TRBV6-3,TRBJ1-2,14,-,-,CASSYTVPGGGYTF,TGTGCCAGCAGTTACACCGTCCCGGGAGGTGGCTACACCTTC
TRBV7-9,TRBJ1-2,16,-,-,CASSHFLGRDFYGYTF,TGTGCCAGCAGCCACTTCCTGGGCAGGGATTTCTATGGCTACACCTTC
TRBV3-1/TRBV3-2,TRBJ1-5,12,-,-,CASSGQNQPQHF,TGTGCCAGCAGCGGACAGAATCAGCCCCAGCATTTT
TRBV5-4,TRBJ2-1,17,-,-,CASSLAKRAGEGNEQFF,TGTGCCAGCAGCTTGGCCAAGCGGGCAGGGGAGGGCAATGAGCAGTTCTTC
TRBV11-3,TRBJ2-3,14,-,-,CASSLGQEADTQYF,TGTGCCAGCAGCTTAGGACAGGAGGCAGATACGCAGTATTTT
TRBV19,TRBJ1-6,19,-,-,CASSTSFSGRSSYNSPLHF,TGTGCCAGTAGTACCTCCTTTAGCGGTCGGAGCTCCTATAATTCACCCCTCCACTTT
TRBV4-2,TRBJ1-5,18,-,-,CASSQESHGAYSNQPQHF,TGTGCCAGCAGCCAAGAATCCCATGGGGCATATAGCAATCAGCCCCAGCATTTT
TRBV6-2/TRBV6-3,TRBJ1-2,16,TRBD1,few,CASSTGQGRPNYGYTF,TGTGCCAGCAGTACGGGACAGGGGAGACCTAACTATGGCTACACCTTC
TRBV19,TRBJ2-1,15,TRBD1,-,CASSPDRGFGDEQFF,TGTGCCAGTAGTCCTGACAGGGGGTTCGGGGATGAGCAGTTCTTC
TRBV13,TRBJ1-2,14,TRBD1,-,CASSLRGRTYGYTF,TGTGCCAGCAGCTTAAGGGGGCGCACATATGGCTACACCTTC